The sequence of this T cell receptor beta chain was determined in a study of blood T cells in healthy people across ages. Isolating PBMCs gave at least 6 million of these cells per sample. Primers used in a second PCR of about 6 to 12 cycles were a sample-barcoded 5' primer and a J-beta primer mix. CDR3-containing paired-end reads numbered at least 2.5 million in each sample. TCRdb re-called the 5' RACE reads with MiXCR, one entry per CDR3 protein. The sample records 730,000 or so distinct CDR3 sequences, 40% to 50% being singletons. Germline assignment: CDR1 MDHEN and CDR2 SYDVKM. This CDR3 contains 16 residues. Trimming at V came to 5 bases and at J to 4 bases, leaving 9 bases not matched to a gene.

This receptor was identified in a man older than 75 in good health. This sequence joins TRBV28 and TRBJ2-1; 9 bases are a match to TRBD2. The source material was blood. The CDR3 region is CASSPLGLAHYNEQFF. The CDR3 DNA reads as TGTGCCAGCAGTCCCCTCGGACTAGCGCATTACAATGAGCAGTTCTTC.